These 8 T cell receptor beta chains originate from one sample sequenced in a study of TIL therapy for anti-PD-1-resistant metastatic lung cancer. Time point defined: pre-treatment sample, taken before nivolumab and TIL therapy. The libraries were made with immunoSEQ v3. Generated by immunoSEQ multiplex PCR, the TCRdb table keeps only in-frame clones and is missing some. Counted here are about 59,000 clones, 73% occurring once; the ten biggest clones make up around 1.7%. Specimen: blood, collected at baseline. All receptors come from a person aged 30 to 80 with non-small cell lung cancer.

This chain links TRBV4-2 with TRBJ1-6; 7 bases fit TRBD1. The CDR3 consists of 17 residues. CDR1 is LGHNA, CDR2 YNFKEQ, per germline. The junction had 17 bases not matched to a gene; V was cut back by 5 bases and J by 10 bases. The CDR3 nucleotides read TGTGCCAGCAGCTTTCAGCTCTTGGCAGGGGGAGGGTCACCCCTCCACTTT. Amino acid sequence: CASSFQLLAGGGSPLHF.

As DNA, the CDR3 is TGTGCCTGGAGCCCCGGCACGGATCTAAAACTGTTTTTT. This encodes CAWSPGTDLKLFF. The J gene is TRBJ1-4, the V gene TRBV30, with D unresolved. V was shortened by 3 bases and J by 10 bases, with 15 bases between the two germline ends. CDR1 and CDR2 (germline): GTSNPN, SVGIG (reference sequence). CDR3 size: 13 residues.

The gene calls are TRBV29-1 and TRBJ1-6; TRBD1 agrees at 8 bases. Trimming took 4 bases from V and 4 from J; bases not matched to a gene: 0. The CDR3 is 13 residues long. CDR1 and CDR2 (germline): SQVTM, ANQGSEA. The CDR3 DNA is TGCAGCGTTGGGGACAGGTATAATTCACCCCTCCACTTT. Amino acids: CSVGDRYNSPLHF.

The rearrangement uses TRBV28 and TRBJ1-5, with D uncertain. CDR1 MDHEN and CDR2 SYDVKM come from the germline V gene. V lost 6 bases and J 6 bases, leaving 15 bases between the germline ends. The CDR3 spans 14 residues. CDR3 residues: CASSPMGEAQPQHF. CDR3 coding DNA: TGTGCCAGCAGCCCTATGGGAGAGGCTCAGCCCCAGCATTTT.

The chain is built from TRBV29-1 and TRBJ2-1; TRBD1 aligns across 9 bases. Germline CDR1 SQVTM, CDR2 ANQGSEA. The CDR3 totals 13 residues. The J segment lost 6 bases and the V segment lost 6 bases, leaving 6 bases of the junction unmatched. CDR3 amino acids: CSVAKQGANEQFF. The CDR3 DNA is TGCAGCGTCGCGAAACAGGGGGCCAATGAGCAGTTCTTC.

The rearrangement links TRBV7-2 to TRBJ1-3; a possible D gene is TRBD1 (5 bases). The CDR3 is made up of 18 amino acids. Germline values: CDR1 SGHTA, CDR2 FQGNSA. V dropped 2 bases and J dropped 0 bases, with 17 bases sitting between them. The CDR3 reads CASSLSTGRRFSGNTIYF. CDR3 nucleotide sequence: TGTGCCAGCAGCTTATCCACGGGACGGCGATTCTCTGGAAACACCATATATTTT.

The chain carries TRBV7-2 and TRBJ2-1; 11 positions agree with TRBD2. Germline CDR1 and CDR2: SGHTA and FQGNSA. This CDR3 has 16 amino acids. Trimming removed 6 bases from V and 7 bases from J; junction bases left unmatched: 11. CDR3 in DNA: TGTGCCAGCAGATTACTAGCGGGGGCCACTGGGAATGAGCAGTTCTTC. It yields the protein CASRLLAGATGNEQFF.

The V and J genes are TRBV2 and TRBJ1-5, with D possibly TRBD1 on 5 matching bases. Germline V lookup: CDR1 SNHLY, CDR2 FYNNEI. The V end lost 6 bases, the J end lost 2 bases, and 20 bases lay between the germline ends. The CDR3 is 17 amino acids. CDR3 region: CASSAGGLLLGNQPQHF. Here the CDR3 DNA reads TGTGCCAGCAGCGCGGGGGGACTTCTGCTCGGCAATCAGCCCCAGCATTTT.